A single T cell receptor beta chain is shown here with its context. This specimen belongs to a study of shared clonotypes between healthy human individuals. Method: immunoSEQ multiplex PCR; TCRdb's copy keeps in-frame clones and lacks some. The data contain roughly 1 million clones, approximately 72% of them singletons. The CDR3 extends over 19 amino acids. V lost 3 bases to trimming and J lost 4 bases; unmatched junction nucleotides: 16. The germline V gene encodes CDR1 KGHSH and CDR2 LQKENI. The V call is TRBV18, the J call TRBJ1-2, with 11 bases lining up with TRBD1. The origin of this receptor is a man between 18 and 35 years old in good health. The material sequenced was memory CD4+ T cells sorted from blood. Subset defined: CD45RA-negative fraction. Written as DNA, the CDR3 is TGTGCCAGCTCACCCCCAAGTCCCGGGACAGGGGGTGCGGGCTATGGCTACACCTTC. Translated: CASSPPSPGTGGAGYGYTF. The full variable domain, rest sourced from reference TRBV18 and TRBJ1-2, is NAGVMQNPRHLVRRRGQEARLRCSPMKGHSHVYWYRQLPEEGLKFMVYLQKENIIDESGMPKERFSAEFPKEGPSILRIQQVVRGDSAAYFCASSPPSPGTGGAGYGYTFGSGTRLTVV.